This T cell receptor (beta chain) comes out of a study of response to subunit inactivated influenza vaccine. TCRdb redid the calling of the RT-PCR reads with MiXCR, one entry per CDR3 protein. The sample yields 500,000 or so distinct CDR3 sequences, more than 15% seen once. This clonotype was recorded many times. Germline CDR1 DFQATT, CDR2 SNEGSKA (reference sequence). The CDR3 is 14 residues long. The V end was cut by 2 bases, the J end by 4 bases, with 13 bases between. Sequenced material: CD4+ T cells sorted from PBMCs, taken less than 30 months after vaccination. The TCR was taken from a man between 50 and 75 years old who received an inactivated influenza vaccine. The V call is TRBV20-1, the J call TRBJ2-3; a possible D gene is TRBD2 (6 bases). This CDR3 is CSARPREIPDTQYF. In DNA, the CDR3 is TGCAGTGCTAGACCGCGGGAAATTCCAGATACGCAGTATTTT.